The 6 T cell receptor beta chains below come from one sample, sequenced in a study of blood T cell repertoires in COVID-19. Measured with immunoSEQ multiplex PCR; TCRdb has only the in-frame clones, and not every one. The sample yields approximately 250,000 clones, around four fifths seen once. Input material: PBMCs or T cells enriched from blood (not recorded which). Receptors were obtained from a man aged 25 to 45 with acute COVID-19.

The V and J genes are TRBV5-8 and TRBJ1-3; D is possibly TRBD1 (5 bases). V was pared by 3 bases and J by 8 bases, with 18 bases between. Germline V CDR1 and CDR2: SGHTS, YDEGEE. The CDR3 totals 15 residues. The DNA of the CDR3 is TGTGCCAGCAGCTATCACCGGACACGATCGGACACCATATATTTT. It encodes CASSYHRTRSDTIYF.

The chain uses TRBV12-3 or TRBV12-4 and TRBJ2-5; D is perhaps TRBD1 (5 bases). This CDR3 has 13 residues. The V end lost 8 bases, the J end lost 4 bases, and 14 bases lay between the germline ends. CDR3 residues: CASLRGPGETQYF. In DNA form, the CDR3 reads TGTGCCAGCCTAAGGGGTCCGGGAGAGACCCAGTACTTC.

The chain employs TRBV25-1 and TRBJ1-2, with TRBD1 matching 8 bases. The CDR3 is 15 amino acids. V trimming: 3 bases; J trimming: 14 bases; junction bases outside the gene matches: 17. Germline values: CDR1 MGHDK, CDR2 SYGVNS. The CDR3 here is CASSEPGSSTGGETF. The CDR3 bases are TGTGCCAGCAGTGAGCCGGGATCAAGCACAGGGGGGGAAACCTTC.

This sequence joins TRBV27 and TRBJ2-2; 12 bases match TRBD2. Trimming removed 0 bases from V and 4 bases from J; junction bases left unmatched: 0. Germline V gives CDR1 MNHEY, CDR2 SMNVEV (reference sequence). The CDR3 spans 16 residues. The CDR3 sequence is CASSLSGLAGTGELFF. As DNA, the CDR3 is TGTGCCAGCAGTTTATCGGGACTAGCGGGCACCGGGGAGCTGTTTTTT.

The rearrangement joins TRBV19 to TRBJ1-5, with 10 bases fitting TRBD1. CDR3 length: 14 amino acids. The V gene end was trimmed by 6 bases and the J gene end by 4 bases; junction bases not matched to a gene: 3. Germline loops: CDR1 LNHDA, CDR2 SQIVND (reference sequence). The CDR3 DNA reads as TGTGCCAGTAGCGGACAGGGGGGAAATCAGCCCCAGCATTTT. Residues: CASSGQGGNQPQHF.

The CDR3 loop is CASSPGGTGNTIYF. CDR3 bases: TGTGCCAGCAGCCCGGGGGGAACTGGAAACACCATATATTTT. The chain carries TRBV11-3 and TRBJ1-3; D possibly corresponds to TRBD1 (5 bases). The V end lost 5 bases, the J end lost 2 bases, and 10 bases lay between the germline ends. The CDR3 extends over 14 amino acids. Germline-derived CDR1 and CDR2 are SGHNT and YENEEA.